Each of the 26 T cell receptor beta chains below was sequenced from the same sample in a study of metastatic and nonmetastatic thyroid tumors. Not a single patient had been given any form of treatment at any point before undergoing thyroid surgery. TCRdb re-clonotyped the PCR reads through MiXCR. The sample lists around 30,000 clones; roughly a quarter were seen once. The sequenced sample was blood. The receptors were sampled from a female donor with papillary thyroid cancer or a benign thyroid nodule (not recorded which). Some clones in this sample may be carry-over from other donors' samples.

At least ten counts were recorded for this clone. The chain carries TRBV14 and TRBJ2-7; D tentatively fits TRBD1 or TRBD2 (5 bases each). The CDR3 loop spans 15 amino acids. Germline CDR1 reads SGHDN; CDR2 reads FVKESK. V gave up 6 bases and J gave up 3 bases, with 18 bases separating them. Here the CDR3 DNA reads TGTGCCAGCAGTTTTGTTACCGGGACCAACTACGAGCAGTACTTC. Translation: CASSFVTGTNYEQYF.

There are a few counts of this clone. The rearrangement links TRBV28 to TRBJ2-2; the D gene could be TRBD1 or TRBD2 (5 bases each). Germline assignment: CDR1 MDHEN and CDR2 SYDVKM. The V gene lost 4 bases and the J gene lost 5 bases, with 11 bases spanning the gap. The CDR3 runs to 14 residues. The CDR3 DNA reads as TGTGCCAGCAGTTGGGGACCCGGGACCGGGGAGCTGTTTTTT. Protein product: CASSWGPGTGELFF. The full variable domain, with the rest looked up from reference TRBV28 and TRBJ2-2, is DVKVTQSSRYLVKRTGEKVFLECVQDMDHENMFWYRQDPGLGLRLIYFSYDVKMKEKGDIPEGYSVSREKKERFSLILESASTNQTSMYLCASSWGPGTGELFFGEGSRLTVL.

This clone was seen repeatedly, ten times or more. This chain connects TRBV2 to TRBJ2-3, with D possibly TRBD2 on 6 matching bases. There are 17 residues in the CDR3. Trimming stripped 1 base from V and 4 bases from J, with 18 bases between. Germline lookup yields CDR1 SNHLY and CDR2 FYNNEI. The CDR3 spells CASSEGMYSGVSDTQYF. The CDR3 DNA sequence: TGTGCCAGCAGTGAAGGGATGTACTCGGGAGTGTCAGATACGCAGTATTTT.

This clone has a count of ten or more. In DNA form, the CDR3 reads TGTGCCAGCAGTTACGCCAGCGGGGACTACAATGAGCAGTTCTTC. Its translation is CASSYASGDYNEQFF. The chain joins TRBV6-5 to TRBJ2-1; 7 bases agree with TRBD2. CDR1 and CDR2 (germline): MNHEY, SVGAGI. V was pared by 2 bases and J by 3 bases, with 4 bases of the junction left unmatched. The CDR3 totals 15 residues.

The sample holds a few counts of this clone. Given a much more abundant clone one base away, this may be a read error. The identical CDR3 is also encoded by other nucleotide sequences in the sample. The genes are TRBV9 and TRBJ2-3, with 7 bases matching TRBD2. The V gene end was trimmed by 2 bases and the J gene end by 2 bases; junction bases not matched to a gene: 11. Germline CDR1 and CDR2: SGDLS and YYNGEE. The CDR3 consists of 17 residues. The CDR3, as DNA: TGTGCCAGCAGCGTCCCCGGTGGGGCGGGAGACACAGATACGCAGTATTTT. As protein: CASSVPGGAGDTDTQYF.

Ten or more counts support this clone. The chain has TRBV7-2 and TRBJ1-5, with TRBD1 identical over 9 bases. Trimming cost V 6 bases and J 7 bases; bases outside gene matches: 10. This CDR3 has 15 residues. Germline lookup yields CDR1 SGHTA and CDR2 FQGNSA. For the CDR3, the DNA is TGTGCCAGCAGAAACGGACAGGGGATAGAGCAGCCCCAGCATTTT. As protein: CASRNGQGIEQPQHF.

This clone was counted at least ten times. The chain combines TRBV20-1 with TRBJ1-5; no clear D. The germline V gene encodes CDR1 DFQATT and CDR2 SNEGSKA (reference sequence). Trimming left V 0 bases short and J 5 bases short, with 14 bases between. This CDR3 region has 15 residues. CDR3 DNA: TGCAGTGCTAGAGACCTCGGGAACTTGGATCAGCCCCAGCATTTT. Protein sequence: CSARDLGNLDQPQHF.

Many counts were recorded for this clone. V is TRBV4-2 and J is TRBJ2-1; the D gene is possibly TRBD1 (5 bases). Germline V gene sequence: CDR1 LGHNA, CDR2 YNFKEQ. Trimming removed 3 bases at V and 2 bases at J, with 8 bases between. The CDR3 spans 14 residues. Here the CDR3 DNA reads TGTGCCAGCAGCCAGACCAGGGCCTACAATGAGCAGTTCTTC. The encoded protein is CASSQTRAYNEQFF.

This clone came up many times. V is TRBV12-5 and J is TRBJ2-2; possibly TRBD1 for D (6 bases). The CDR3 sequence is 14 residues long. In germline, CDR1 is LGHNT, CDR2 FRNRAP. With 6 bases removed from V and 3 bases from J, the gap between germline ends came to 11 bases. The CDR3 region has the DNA TGTGCTAGTGGCTCAGGGGTGTACACCGGGGAGCTGTTTTTT. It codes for CASGSGVYTGELFF.

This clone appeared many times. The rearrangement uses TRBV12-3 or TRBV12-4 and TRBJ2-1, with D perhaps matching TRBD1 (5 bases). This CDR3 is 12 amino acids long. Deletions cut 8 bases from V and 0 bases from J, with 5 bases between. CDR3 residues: CASQGSYNEQFF. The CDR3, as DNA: TGTGCCAGCCAGGGCTCCTACAATGAGCAGTTCTTC.

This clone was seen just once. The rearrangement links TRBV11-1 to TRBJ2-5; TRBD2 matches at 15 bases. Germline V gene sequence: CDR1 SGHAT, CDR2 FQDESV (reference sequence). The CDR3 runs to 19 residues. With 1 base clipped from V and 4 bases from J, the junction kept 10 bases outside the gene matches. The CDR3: CASSLVGLAGGPSGETQYF. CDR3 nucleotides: TGTGCCAGCAGCTTAGTAGGACTAGCGGGAGGGCCCTCGGGAGAGACCCAGTACTTC.

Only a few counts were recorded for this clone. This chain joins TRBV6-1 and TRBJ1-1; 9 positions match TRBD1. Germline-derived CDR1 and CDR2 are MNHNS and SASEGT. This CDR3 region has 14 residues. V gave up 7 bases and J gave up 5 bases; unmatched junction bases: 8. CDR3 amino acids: CASTHGTGHTEAFF. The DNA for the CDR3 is TGTGCCAGCACCCATGGGACAGGGCATACTGAAGCTTTCTTT.

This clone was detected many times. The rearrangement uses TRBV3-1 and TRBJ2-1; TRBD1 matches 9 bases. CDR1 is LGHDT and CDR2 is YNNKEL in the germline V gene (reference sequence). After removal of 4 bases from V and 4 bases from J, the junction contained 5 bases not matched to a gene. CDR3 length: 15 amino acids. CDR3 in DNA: TGTGCCAGCAGCCTGCGGGACAGGGTGTACAATGAGCAGTTCTTC. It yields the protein CASSLRDRVYNEQFF.

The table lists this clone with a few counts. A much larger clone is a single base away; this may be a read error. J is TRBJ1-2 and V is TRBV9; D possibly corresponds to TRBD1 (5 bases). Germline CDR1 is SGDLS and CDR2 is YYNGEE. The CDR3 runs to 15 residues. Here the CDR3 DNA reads TGTGCCGGCAGCGAAAGCGCACAGGCCGCCTATGGCTACACCTTC. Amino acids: CAGSESAQAAYGYTF.

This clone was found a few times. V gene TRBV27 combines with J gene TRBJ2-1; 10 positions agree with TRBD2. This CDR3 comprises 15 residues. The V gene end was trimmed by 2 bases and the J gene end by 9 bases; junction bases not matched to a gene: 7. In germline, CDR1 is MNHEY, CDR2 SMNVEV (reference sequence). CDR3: CASSLMLAGVIEQFF. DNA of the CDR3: TGTGCCAGCAGTTTAATGCTAGCGGGAGTTATTGAGCAGTTCTTC.

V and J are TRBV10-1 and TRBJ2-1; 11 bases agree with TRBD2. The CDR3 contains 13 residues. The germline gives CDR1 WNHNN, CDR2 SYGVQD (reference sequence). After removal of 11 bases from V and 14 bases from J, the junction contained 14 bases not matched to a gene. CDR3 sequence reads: CASELAGGGEEFF. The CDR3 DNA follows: TGCGCCTCCGAGCTAGCGGGAGGTGGGGAGGAGTTCTTC.

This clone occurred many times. The CDR3 here is CASSRLAGQETQYF. The CDR3 DNA is TGTGCCAGTTCGAGATTAGCGGGACAAGAGACCCAGTACTTC. J is TRBJ2-5 and V is TRBV9, with 8 bases aligning to TRBD2. The CDR3 is 14 residues long. Trimming cost V 8 bases and J 2 bases; bases outside gene matches: 8. The germline V gene has CDR1 SGDLS and CDR2 YYNGEE.

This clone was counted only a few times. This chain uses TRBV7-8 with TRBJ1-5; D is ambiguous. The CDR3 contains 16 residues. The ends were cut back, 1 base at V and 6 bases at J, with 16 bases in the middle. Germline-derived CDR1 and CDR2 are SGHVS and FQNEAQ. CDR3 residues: CASSLGGGKGIQPQHF. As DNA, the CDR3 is TGTGCCAGCAGCTTAGGGGGAGGGAAAGGGATTCAGCCCCAGCATTTT.

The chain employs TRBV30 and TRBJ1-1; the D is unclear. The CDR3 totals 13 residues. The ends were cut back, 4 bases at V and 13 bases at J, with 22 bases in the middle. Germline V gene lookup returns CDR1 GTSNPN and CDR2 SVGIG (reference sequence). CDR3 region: CAWNTDSNTEDFF. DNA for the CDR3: TGTGCCTGGAACACAGACTCGAACACTGAGGATTTCTTT. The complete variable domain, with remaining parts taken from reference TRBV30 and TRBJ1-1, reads SQTIHQWPATLVQPVGSPLSLECTVEGTSNPNLYWYRQAAGRGLQLLFYSVGIGQISSEVPQNLSASRPQDRQFILSSKKLLLSDSGFYLCAWNTDSNTEDFFGQGTRLTVV.

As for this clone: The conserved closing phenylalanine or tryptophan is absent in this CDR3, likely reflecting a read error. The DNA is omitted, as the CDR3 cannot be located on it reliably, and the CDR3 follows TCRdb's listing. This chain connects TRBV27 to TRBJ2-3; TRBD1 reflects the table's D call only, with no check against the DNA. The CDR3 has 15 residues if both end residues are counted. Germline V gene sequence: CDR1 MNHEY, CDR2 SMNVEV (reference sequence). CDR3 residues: CASSLRGQSTDTQNL.

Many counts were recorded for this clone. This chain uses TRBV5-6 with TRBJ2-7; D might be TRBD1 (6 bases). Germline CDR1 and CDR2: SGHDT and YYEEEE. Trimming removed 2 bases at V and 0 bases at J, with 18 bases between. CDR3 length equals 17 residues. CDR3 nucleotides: TGTGCCAGCAGCTTTTGGGGGAACAGGGAAGACTCCTACGAGCAGTACTTC. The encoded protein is CASSFWGNREDSYEQYF.

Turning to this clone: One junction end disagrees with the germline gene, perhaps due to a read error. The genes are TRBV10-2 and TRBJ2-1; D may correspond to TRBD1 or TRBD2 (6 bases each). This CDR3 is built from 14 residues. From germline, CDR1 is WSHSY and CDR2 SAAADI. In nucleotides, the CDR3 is TGCGCCAGCAGTGGAGGGGGGACTCTTGATGAGAAGTTCTTC. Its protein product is CASSGGGTLDEKFF.

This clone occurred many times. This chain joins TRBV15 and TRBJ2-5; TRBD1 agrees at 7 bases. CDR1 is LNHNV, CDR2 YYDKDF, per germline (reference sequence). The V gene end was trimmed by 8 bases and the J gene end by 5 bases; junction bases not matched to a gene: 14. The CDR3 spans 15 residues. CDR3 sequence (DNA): TGTGCCACCCACGACCCGGCCAGGGGGTGGGAGACCCAGTACTTC. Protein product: CATHDPARGWETQYF.

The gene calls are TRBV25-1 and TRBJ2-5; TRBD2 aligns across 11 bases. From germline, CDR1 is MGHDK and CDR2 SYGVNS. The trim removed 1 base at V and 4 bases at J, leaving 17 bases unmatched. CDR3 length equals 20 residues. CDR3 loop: CASSESGSGLATSGVETQYF. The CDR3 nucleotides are TGTGCCAGCAGTGAATCGGGGTCTGGATTGGCGACTAGCGGGGTAGAGACCCAGTACTTC.

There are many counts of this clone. The CDR3 DNA reads TGTGCCAGCAGCCCACGGACTAGCTATGAGCAGTTCTTC. It codes for CASSPRTSYEQFF. This chain connects TRBV5-6 to TRBJ2-1, with 8 positions matching TRBD2. This CDR3 contains 13 residues. Germline V gives CDR1 SGHDT, CDR2 YYEEEE. Germline trimming cut 4 bases from V and 8 bases from J; bases unmatched to any gene: 5.

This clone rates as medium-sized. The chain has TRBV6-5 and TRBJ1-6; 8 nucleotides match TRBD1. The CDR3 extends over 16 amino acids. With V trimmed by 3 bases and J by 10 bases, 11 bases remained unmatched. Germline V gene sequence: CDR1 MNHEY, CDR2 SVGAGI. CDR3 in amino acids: CASSYKPRGLKSPLHF. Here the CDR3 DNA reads TGTGCCAGCAGTTATAAACCCAGGGGGCTGAAATCACCCCTCCACTTT.